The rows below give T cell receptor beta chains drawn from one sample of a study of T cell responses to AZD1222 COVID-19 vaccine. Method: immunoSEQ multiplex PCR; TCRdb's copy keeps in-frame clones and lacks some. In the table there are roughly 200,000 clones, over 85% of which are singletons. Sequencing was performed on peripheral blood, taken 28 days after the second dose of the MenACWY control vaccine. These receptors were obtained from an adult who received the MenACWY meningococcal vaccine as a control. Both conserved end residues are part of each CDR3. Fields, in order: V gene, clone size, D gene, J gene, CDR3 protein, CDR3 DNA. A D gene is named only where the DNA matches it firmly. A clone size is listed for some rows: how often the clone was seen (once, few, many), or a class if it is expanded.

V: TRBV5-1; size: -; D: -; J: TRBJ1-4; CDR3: CASSAQGREEKLFF; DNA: TGCGCCAGCAGCGCACAGGGTAGGGAGGAAAAACTGTTTTTT
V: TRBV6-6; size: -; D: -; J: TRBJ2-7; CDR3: CASSLVRGSYEQYF; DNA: TGTGCCAGCAGCCTTGTGCGAGGGTCCTACGAGCAGTACTTC
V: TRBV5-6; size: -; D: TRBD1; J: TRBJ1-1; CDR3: CASSPPFDRATEAFF; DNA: TGTGCCAGCAGCCCCCCTTTTGACAGGGCCACTGAAGCTTTCTTT
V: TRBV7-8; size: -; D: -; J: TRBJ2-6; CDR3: CASSLGSSGANVLTF; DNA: TGTGCCAGCAGCTTAGGGTCCTCTGGGGCCAACGTCCTGACTTTC
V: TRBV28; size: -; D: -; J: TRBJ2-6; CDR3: CASAGAGGAGANVLTF; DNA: TGTGCCAGTGCCGGGGCAGGAGGAGCTGGGGCCAACGTCCTGACTTTC
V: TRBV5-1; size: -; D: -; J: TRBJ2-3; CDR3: CASSLAEPTDTQYF; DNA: TGCGCCAGCAGCTTGGCGGAGCCCACAGATACGCAGTATTTT
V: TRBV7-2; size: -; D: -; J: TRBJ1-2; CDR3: CASSLVNSGQNNYGYTF; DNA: TGTGCCAGCAGCTTAGTCAACTCGGGACAAAACAACTATGGCTACACCTTC
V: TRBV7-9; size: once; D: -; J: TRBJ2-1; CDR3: CASSLQRGGHNEQFF; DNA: TGTGCCAGCAGCCTTCAAAGGGGTGGGCACAATGAGCAGTTCTTC
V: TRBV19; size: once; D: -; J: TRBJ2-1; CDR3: CASSRQSNEQFF; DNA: TGTGCCAGTAGTAGGCAGTCCAATGAGCAGTTCTTC
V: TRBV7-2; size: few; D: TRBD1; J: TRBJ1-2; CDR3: CASSPGTGVANYGYTF; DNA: TGTGCCAGCAGCCCCGGGACAGGGGTAGCTAACTATGGCTACACCTTC
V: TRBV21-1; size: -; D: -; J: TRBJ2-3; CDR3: CASSKGRQKGTDTQYF; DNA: TGTGCCAGCAGCAAAGGGCGGCAGAAAGGCACAGATACGCAGTATTTT
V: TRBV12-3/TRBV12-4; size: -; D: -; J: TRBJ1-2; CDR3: CASSFVGARGYTF; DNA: TGTGCCAGCAGTTTCGTGGGGGCGCGAGGCTACACCTTC
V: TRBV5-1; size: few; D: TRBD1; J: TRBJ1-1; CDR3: CASRKDRGTEAFF; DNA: TGCGCCAGCAGAAAGGACAGGGGCACTGAAGCTTTCTTT
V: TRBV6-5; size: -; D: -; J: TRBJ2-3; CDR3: CASRPQGIDTQYF; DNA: TGTGCCAGCAGACCTCAGGGGATCGATACGCAGTATTTT
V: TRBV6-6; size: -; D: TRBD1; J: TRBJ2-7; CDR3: CASSQGQGVNEQYF; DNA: TGTGCCAGCAGTCAAGGACAGGGAGTAAACGAGCAGTACTTC
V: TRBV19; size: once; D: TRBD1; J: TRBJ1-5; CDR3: CASSPLDREWAQHF; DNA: TGTGCCAGTAGTCCACTCGACAGGGAATGGGCCCAGCATTTT
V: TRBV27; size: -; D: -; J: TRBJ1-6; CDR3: CASSSRQKLSYNSPLHF; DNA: TGTGCCAGCAGTTCCCGACAGAAACTCTCCTATAATTCACCCCTCCACTTT
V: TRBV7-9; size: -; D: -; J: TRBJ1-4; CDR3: CASSLMTGSSSNEKLFF; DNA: TGTGCCAGCAGCTTAATGACAGGTTCTTCTTCTAATGAAAAACTGTTTTTT
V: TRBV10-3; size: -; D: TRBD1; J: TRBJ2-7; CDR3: CAISPTSTGAGDEQYF; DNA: TGTGCCATCAGCCCCACGTCCACAGGGGCAGGCGACGAGCAGTACTTC
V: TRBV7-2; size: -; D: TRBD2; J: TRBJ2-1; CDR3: CASSLLAGYFNEQFF; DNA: TGTGCCAGCAGCCTACTAGCGGGTTATTTCAATGAGCAGTTCTTC
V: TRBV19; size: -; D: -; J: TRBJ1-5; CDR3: CASSLHALGNTQHF; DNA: TGTGCCAGTAGTCTCCATGCCCTGGGGAATACCCAGCATTTT
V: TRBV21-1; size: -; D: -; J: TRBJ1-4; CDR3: CASPTLGGRHEKLFF; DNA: TGTGCCAGCCCGACACTCGGGGGGCGCCACGAAAAACTGTTTTTT
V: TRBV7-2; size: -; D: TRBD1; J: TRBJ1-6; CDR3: CASSLEGQVSSPLHF; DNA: TGTGCCAGCAGCTTAGAGGGACAGGTTAGCTCACCCCTCCACTTT
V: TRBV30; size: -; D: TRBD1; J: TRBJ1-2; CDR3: CAWQGGAWGYTF; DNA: TGTGCCTGGCAGGGGGGGGCCTGGGGCTACACCTTC
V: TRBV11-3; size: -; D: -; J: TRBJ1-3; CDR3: CASKVEGFAGNTIYF; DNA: TGTGCCAGCAAGGTGGAGGGATTCGCCGGAAACACCATATATTTT
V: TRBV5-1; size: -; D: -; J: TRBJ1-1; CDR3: CATRTELPNTEAFF; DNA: TGCGCCACCAGGACAGAGTTACCGAACACTGAAGCTTTCTTT
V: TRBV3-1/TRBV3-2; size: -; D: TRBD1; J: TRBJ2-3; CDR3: CASSPTRTGRTDTQYF; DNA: TGTGCCAGCAGCCCTACCCGGACAGGGAGGACAGATACGCAGTATTTT
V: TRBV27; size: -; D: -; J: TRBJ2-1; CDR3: CASTPGRLSNEQFF; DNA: TGTGCCAGCACCCCGGGTAGGCTAAGCAATGAGCAGTTCTTC
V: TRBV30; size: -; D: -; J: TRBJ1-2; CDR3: CAWSVAVVAGKNYGYTF; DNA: TGTGCCTGGAGTGTAGCTGTAGTGGCAGGGAAAAACTATGGCTACACCTTC
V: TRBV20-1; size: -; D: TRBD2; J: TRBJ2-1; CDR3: CSASLAGGPRNEQFF; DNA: TGCAGTGCTAGTTTAGCGGGGGGGCCGAGGAATGAGCAGTTCTTC
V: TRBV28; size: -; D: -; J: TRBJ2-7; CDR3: CASKGIRSYEQYF; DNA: TGTGCCAGCAAGGGTATTCGCTCCTACGAGCAGTACTTC
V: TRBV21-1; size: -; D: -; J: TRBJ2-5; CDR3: CASSKDGQDVETQYF; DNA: TGTGCCAGCAGCAAAGATGGTCAGGATGTGGAGACCCAGTACTTC
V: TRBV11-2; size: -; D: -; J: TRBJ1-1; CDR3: CASSLRTAMNTEAFF; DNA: TGTGCCAGCAGCTTGAGGACAGCTATGAACACTGAAGCTTTCTTT
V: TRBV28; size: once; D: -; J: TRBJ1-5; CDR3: CASSSPSGDNQPQHF; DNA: TGTGCCAGCAGTTCCCCGTCGGGGGATAATCAGCCCCAGCATTTT
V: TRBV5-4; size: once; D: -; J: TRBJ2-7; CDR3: CASSLEGGRLGQYF; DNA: TGTGCCAGCAGCTTGGAGGGCGGGCGGCTGGGGCAGTACTTC
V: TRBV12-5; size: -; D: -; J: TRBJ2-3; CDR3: CASGETDTQYF; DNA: TGTGCTAGTGGGGAAACAGATACGCAGTATTTT
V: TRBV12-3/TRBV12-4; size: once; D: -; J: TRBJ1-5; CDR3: CASRIRGNQPQHF; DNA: TGTGCCAGCAGAATCAGGGGCAATCAGCCCCAGCATTTT
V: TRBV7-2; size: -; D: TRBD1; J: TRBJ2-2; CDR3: CASSVRQGAIGELFF; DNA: TGTGCCAGCAGCGTACGACAGGGGGCTATCGGGGAGCTGTTTTTT
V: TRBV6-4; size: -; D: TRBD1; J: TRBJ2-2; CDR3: CASSVQGAVNTGELFF; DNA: TGTGCCAGCAGTGTACAGGGGGCGGTCAACACCGGGGAGCTGTTTTTT
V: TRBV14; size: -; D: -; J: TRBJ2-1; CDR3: CASSQGVGASLALYNEQFF; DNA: TGTGCCAGCAGCCAAGGCGTCGGGGCCTCCCTCGCCCTCTACAATGAGCAGTTCTTC
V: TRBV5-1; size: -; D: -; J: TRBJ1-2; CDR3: CASSLRGQNYGYTF; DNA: TGCGCCAGCAGCTTGAGGGGCCAGAACTATGGCTACACCTTC
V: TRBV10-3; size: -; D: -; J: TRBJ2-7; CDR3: CAASGHQDYEQYF; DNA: TGTGCCGCCTCAGGGCATCAAGACTACGAGCAGTACTTC
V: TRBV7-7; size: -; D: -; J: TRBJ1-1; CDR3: CASSLGENTEAFF; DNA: TGTGCCAGCAGCTTAGGGGAGAACACTGAAGCTTTCTTT
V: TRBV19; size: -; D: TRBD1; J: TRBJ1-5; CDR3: CASRLTGVSNQPQHF; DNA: TGTGCCAGTAGACTGACAGGGGTTAGCAATCAGCCCCAGCATTTT
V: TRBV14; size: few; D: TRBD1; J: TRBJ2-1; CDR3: CASSQLRQGSYNEQFF; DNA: TGTGCCAGCAGCCAACTACGACAGGGTAGCTACAATGAGCAGTTCTTC
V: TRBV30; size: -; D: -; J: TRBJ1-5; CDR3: CAWSVGGGLLGRHQPQHF; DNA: TGTGCCTGGAGTGTAGGGGGGGGACTTCTAGGTCGGCATCAGCCCCAGCATTTT
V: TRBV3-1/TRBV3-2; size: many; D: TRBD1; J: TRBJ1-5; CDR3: CASGGTGGQPQHF; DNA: TGTGCCAGCGGGGGGACAGGGGGCCAGCCCCAGCATTTT
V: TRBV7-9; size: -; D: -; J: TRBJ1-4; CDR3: CASSLPRGVATNEKLFF; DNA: TGTGCCAGCAGCTTACCCCGGGGCGTGGCAACTAATGAAAAACTGTTTTTT
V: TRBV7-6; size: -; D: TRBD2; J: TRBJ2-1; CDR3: CASSPPRGLGSNEQFF; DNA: TGTGCCAGCAGCCCCCCACGGGGACTAGGGTCCAATGAGCAGTTCTTC
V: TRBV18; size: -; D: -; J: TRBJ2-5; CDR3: CASSARDSQETQYF; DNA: TGTGCCAGCTCAGCCCGGGACTCCCAAGAGACCCAGTACTTC
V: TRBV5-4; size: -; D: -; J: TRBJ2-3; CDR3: CASSWSESSSDTQYF; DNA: TGTGCCAGCAGCTGGAGCGAATCCAGCTCAGATACGCAGTATTTT
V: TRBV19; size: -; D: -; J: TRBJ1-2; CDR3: CASSVDRDTYGYTF; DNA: TGTGCCAGTAGTGTAGACCGGGACACTTATGGCTACACCTTC
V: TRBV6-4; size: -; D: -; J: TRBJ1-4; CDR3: CASSRSSPRLNEKLFF; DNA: TGTGCCAGCAGTAGGTCCAGTCCTCGACTTAATGAAAAACTGTTTTTT
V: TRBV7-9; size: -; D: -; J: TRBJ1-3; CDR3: CASSPGGVGNTIYF; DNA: TGTGCCAGCAGCCCCGGGGGAGTTGGAAACACCATATATTTT
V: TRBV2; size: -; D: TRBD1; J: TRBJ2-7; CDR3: CASRLNPRGSSYEQYF; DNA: TGTGCCAGCAGACTTAATCCCAGGGGGAGCTCCTACGAGCAGTACTTC
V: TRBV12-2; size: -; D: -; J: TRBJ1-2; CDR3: CASRLYRRGGYTF; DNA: TGTGCAAGTCGCTTATATCGGCGGGGCGGCTACACCTTC
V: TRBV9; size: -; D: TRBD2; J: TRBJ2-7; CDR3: CASSVRGTSGYEQYF; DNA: TGTGCCAGCAGCGTGCGGGGGACTAGCGGCTACGAGCAGTACTTC
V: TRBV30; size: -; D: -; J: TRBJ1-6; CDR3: CASQPAYNSPLHF; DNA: TGTGCCTCCCAACCGGCCTATAATTCACCCCTCCACTTT